Following are 8 T cell receptor beta chains from one sample sequenced in a study of cytomegalovirus exposure and HLA in healthy donors. A multiplex PCR was run with 60 Vbeta primers and 13 Jbeta primers. TCRdb keeps only in-frame clones here, not all; method: immunoSEQ multiplex PCR. In the table there are about 80,000 clones, 60% to 85% of which are singletons. What was sequenced was PBMCs. These receptors were obtained from a woman aged 40 to 55 in good health and CMV-seropositive.

The chain is built from TRBV2 and TRBJ2-2, with D possibly matching TRBD1 (6 bases). Between the trimmed V and J ends, which lost 3 bases and 5 bases, there was a span of 13 bases. The CDR3 consists of 15 residues. CDR1 and CDR2 from the germline V gene are SNHLY and FYNNEI. The CDR3 spells CASSEQGLGTGELFF. Here the CDR3 DNA reads TGTGCCAGCAGTGAGCAGGGGCTGGGGACCGGGGAGCTGTTTTTT.

This chain uses TRBV6-1 with TRBJ2-7; possible D gene TRBD2, 6 bases. V lost 6 bases and J 2 bases, leaving 14 bases between the germline ends. CDR1 and CDR2 from the germline V gene are MNHNS and SASEGT. The CDR3 is 14 amino acids. DNA of the CDR3: TGTGCCAGCAGATCAGGAGGGTCGACCTACGAGCAGTACTTC. This gives the protein CASRSGGSTYEQYF.

The chain has TRBV29-1 and TRBJ1-1; tentative D call: TRBD1 (5 bases). The V gene's germline CDR1 is SQVTM and CDR2 ANQGSEA. CDR3 size: 13 residues. V lost 5 bases and J lost 5, with 15 bases in between. CDR3 loop: CSVTELGRTEAFF. CDR3 bases: TGCAGCGTTACCGAACTGGGGCGGACTGAAGCTTTCTTT. The entire variable domain, with the rest obtained from reference TRBV29-1 and TRBJ1-1, is as follows: SAVISQKPSRDICQRGTSLTIQCQVDSQVTMMFWYRQQPGQSLTLIATANQGSEATYESGFVIDKFPISRPNLTFSTLTVSNMSPEDSSIYLCSVTELGRTEAFFGQGTRLTVV.

V is TRBV4-1 and J is TRBJ1-5, with a possible D match to TRBD1 (5 bases). Looked up from germline, CDR1 is MGHRA and CDR2 is YSYEKL. Trimming took off 3 bases at V and 5 bases at J, with 17 bases between the two ends. CDR3 length equals 16 residues. The chain's CDR3 is CASSQETGPRDQPQHF. CDR3 DNA: TGCGCCAGCAGCCAGGAAACAGGACCACGCGATCAGCCCCAGCATTTT.

In this sample, this clone turned up once. The chain's CDR3 is CASGSSLAGGTDTQYF. In DNA form, the CDR3 reads TGTGCTAGTGGTTCGTCTCTAGCGGGAGGCACAGATACGCAGTATTTT. The chain has TRBV12-5 and TRBJ2-3; 10 bases are shared with TRBD2. Germline loops: CDR1 LGHNT, CDR2 FRNRAP. The V segment lost 4 bases and the J segment 1 base; nucleotides outside the gene matches: 5. The CDR3 has 16 amino acids.

The chain joins TRBV5-4 to TRBJ2-1; 7 bases line up with TRBD1. CDR1 and CDR2 from the germline V gene are SGHNT and YYREEE (reference sequence). V was clipped by 4 bases and J by 10 bases; unmatched bases: 14. The CDR3 sequence is 15 residues long. As DNA, the CDR3 is TGTGCCAGCAGCCAGAGACGGGACAGTAGACAGGAGCAGTTCTTC. Residues: CASSQRRDSRQEQFF. Filled out from reference TRBV5-4 and TRBJ2-1, the complete variable domain reads ETGVTQSPTHLIKTRGQQVTLRCSSQSGHNTVSWYQQALGQGPQFIFQYYREEENGRGNFPPRFSGLQFPNYSSELNVNALELDDSALYLCASSQRRDSRQEQFFGPGTRLTVL.

This clone was counted a single time. CDR3 loop: CASSVDRGVGYTF. DNA of the CDR3: TGTGCCAGCAGCGTCGACAGGGGAGTTGGCTACACCTTC. J is TRBJ1-2 and V is TRBV9, with 8 bases identical to TRBD1. The trim removed 2 bases at V and 7 bases at J, leaving 4 bases unmatched. The CDR3 is made up of 13 amino acids. CDR1 and CDR2 from the germline V gene are SGDLS and YYNGEE.

The chain employs TRBV30 and TRBJ1-1; 9 bases agree with TRBD1. Germline CDR1 is GTSNPN and CDR2 is SVGIG (reference sequence). The CDR3 consists of 13 residues. With 5 bases clipped from V and 5 bases from J, the junction kept 6 bases outside the gene matches. CDR3 residues: CAWGGTGRTEAFF. The CDR3 region has the DNA TGTGCCTGGGGAGGGACAGGGAGGACTGAAGCTTTCTTT.